Each of the 23 T cell receptor beta chains below was sequenced from the same sample in a study of shared T cell receptors in the human thymus. Data came from immunoSEQ multiplex PCR; TCRdb stores just in-frame clones and leaves some out. Here the sample spans hundreds of thousands of clones, about 89% being singletons. These data also formed part of another study, on human thymus T cells.

The specimen sequenced was thymocytes. These receptors were obtained from a boy under three years old with a congenital heart defect.

V usage is TRBV19 and J usage is TRBJ1-1, with 8 bases that match TRBD1. This CDR3 contains 13 residues. V shed 8 bases, J shed 3 bases, and the junction held 5 bases outside the gene matches. The germline gives CDR1 LNHDA, CDR2 SQIVND (reference sequence). The CDR3 loop reads CASDRGYYTEAFF. The CDR3 DNA reads as TGTGCCAGTGACAGGGGTTATTACACTGAAGCTTTCTTT.

This rearrangement joins TRBV2 to TRBJ2-7; D may be TRBD1 (6 bases). CDR3 size: 16 residues. The V end lost 4 bases, the J end lost 0 bases, and 16 bases lay between the germline ends. Per the germline V gene, CDR1 is SNHLY and CDR2 is FYNNEI. DNA for the CDR3: TGTGCCAGCAGTGTAATTGGACAGATACTCTCCTACGAGCAGTACTTC. Its protein product is CASSVIGQILSYEQYF.

The chain links TRBV30 to TRBJ1-3, with a weak D call TRBD1 (6 bases). Trimming shortened V by 1 base and J by 2 bases, and 12 bases separated the two germline ends. Germline V gene lookup returns CDR1 GTSNPN and CDR2 SVGIG (reference sequence). The CDR3 covers 15 residues. CDR3 in DNA: TGTGCCTGGAGTGATGGGGGGGCAACTGGAAACACCATATATTTT. It encodes CAWSDGGATGNTIYF.

In regard to this clone: Within the sample, other DNA sequences also encode this same CDR3. The chain carries TRBV5-8 and TRBJ1-6; TRBD1 agrees at 11 bases. V lost 4 bases and J lost 5; bases outside the gene matches: 5. The CDR3 covers 16 residues. The germline V gene encodes CDR1 SGHTS and CDR2 YDEGEE. CDR3 loop: CASSRGTGGHNSPLHF. CDR3 nucleotides: TGTGCCAGCAGCCGGGGGACAGGGGGTCATAATTCACCCCTCCACTTT.

Only one count was recorded for this clone. The chain recombines TRBV7-9 with TRBJ2-7; tentative D call: TRBD2 (6 bases). This CDR3 is built from 12 residues. Germline assignment: CDR1 SEHNR and CDR2 FQNEAQ (reference sequence). V lost 0 bases and J lost 6, with 6 bases in between. The CDR3 protein is CASSLAGGEQYF. The CDR3 DNA sequence: TGTGCCAGCAGCTTAGCGGGGGGCGAGCAGTACTTC.

Turning to this clone: At one end the junction does not follow the germline gene, possibly because of a read error. This chain uses TRBV28 with TRBJ2-7, with D perhaps TRBD2 (7 bases). This CDR3 is 15 amino acids long. Germline V lookup: CDR1 MDHEN, CDR2 SYDVKM. The CDR3 reads CANSFGGGCPYEQYF. The CDR3 DNA reads as TGTGCCAACAGTTTTGGCGGGGGCTGCCCCTACGAGCAGTACTTC. Full variable domain (outside the CDR3, taken from reference TRBV28 and TRBJ2-7): DVKVTQSSRYLVKRTGEKVFLECVQDMDHENMFWYRQDPGLGLRLIYFSYDVKMKEKGDIPEGYSVSREKKERFSLILESASTNQTSMYLCANSFGGGCPYEQYFGPGTRLTVT.

This chain joins TRBV30 and TRBJ1-6, with a possible D match to TRBD1 (5 bases). Trimming took 1 base from V and 7 from J, leaving 14 bases between them. CDR3 length equals 15 residues. CDR1 is GTSNPN, CDR2 SVGIG, per germline (reference sequence). The CDR3 nucleotides are TGTGCCTGGAGTGCAGGGCCGTTTTGGAATTCACCCCTCCACTTT. Its protein is CAWSAGPFWNSPLHF.

The genes are TRBV19 and TRBJ2-2; TRBD2 is a possible D gene (7 bases). From germline, CDR1 is LNHDA and CDR2 SQIVND (reference sequence). This CDR3 contains 18 residues. V shed 5 bases and J shed 3 bases, with 22 bases lying between them. CDR3 DNA sequence: TGTGCCAGTAGTTGGGGAGGCCTTGGGGGGGCGTACACCGGGGAGCTGTTTTTT. Amino acid sequence: CASSWGGLGGAYTGELFF. Full variable domain (remainder filled in from reference TRBV19 and TRBJ2-2): DGGITQSPKYLFRKEGQNVTLSCEQNLNHDAMYWYRQDPGQGLRLIYYSQIVNDFQKGDIAEGYSVSREKKESFPLTVTSAQKNPTAFYLCASSWGGLGGAYTGELFFGEGSRLTVL.

The V gene is TRBV4-2, the J gene TRBJ1-5, with TRBD1 as a possible D gene (6 bases). Germline V gene data show CDR1 as LGHNA and CDR2 as YNFKEQ. This CDR3 is built from 15 residues. V lost 3 bases and J lost 10, with 19 bases in between. The CDR3 region has the DNA TGTGCCAGCAGCCAGAAACGACAGGCCCGAGCTCCCCAGCATTTT. It is translated as CASSQKRQARAPQHF.

The rearrangement uses TRBV27 and TRBJ2-7; perhaps TRBD2 as D (6 bases). Trimming stripped 2 bases from V and 2 bases from J, with 10 bases between. This CDR3 region has 14 residues. Germline CDR1 is MNHEY and CDR2 is SMNVEV (reference sequence). CDR3 DNA: TGTGCCAGCAGTTTAATGGGAGGCACCTACGAGCAGTACTTC. Translated, it gives CASSLMGGTYEQYF.

This clone was counted a few times. The CDR3 DNA is TGTGCCAGCAGCGCGACGAGGGCCGCCAAAAACATTCAGTACTTC. Its protein product is CASSATRAAKNIQYF. This chain connects TRBV6-5 to TRBJ2-4; D is possibly TRBD2 (5 bases). Germline CDR1 MNHEY, CDR2 SVGAGI. The CDR3 runs 15 residues. Trimming cost V 6 bases and J 1 base, with 13 bases left between them.

The chain joins TRBV6-6 to TRBJ2-2; D gene uncertain. Germline loops: CDR1 MNHNY, CDR2 SVGAGI (reference sequence). V was clipped by 10 bases and J by 0 bases, with 3 bases between them. The CDR3 is 11 residues long. The CDR3, as DNA: TGTGCCACGTCGAACACCGGGGAGCTGTTTTTT. It yields the protein CATSNTGELFF.

The gene calls are TRBV28 and TRBJ2-7; D is perhaps TRBD1 (5 bases). V lost 0 bases and J 2 bases, leaving 17 bases between the germline ends. The germline V gene has CDR1 MDHEN and CDR2 SYDVKM. The CDR3 loop spans 17 amino acids. Here the CDR3 DNA reads TGTGCCAGCAGTTTATGGGACCGACAGAACCTTACCTACGAGCAGTACTTC. It translates to CASSLWDRQNLTYEQYF.

The rearrangement uses TRBV5-1 and TRBJ2-1; D possibly corresponds to TRBD2 (5 bases). CDR3 size: 17 residues. The V gene lost 3 bases and the J gene lost 1 base, with 17 bases spanning the gap. Germline V gives CDR1 SGHRS, CDR2 YFSETQ. CDR3 DNA: TGCGCCAGCAGCTACCCACCAACCCCGGGGTCCTACAATGAGCAGTTCTTC. Protein sequence: CASSYPPTPGSYNEQFF. The variable domain in full, with the rest retrieved from reference TRBV5-1 and TRBJ2-1, is KAGVTQTPRYLIKTRGQQVTLSCSPISGHRSVSWYQQTPGQGLQFLFEYFSETQRNKGNFPGRFSGRQFSNSRSEMNVSTLELGDSALYLCASSYPPTPGSYNEQFFGPGTRLTVL.

V usage is TRBV4-1 and J usage is TRBJ1-2, with D unresolved. Germline CDR1 MGHRA, CDR2 YSYEKL. The V end lost 1 base, the J end lost 8 bases, and 14 bases lay between the germline ends. The CDR3 totals 14 residues. CDR3 residues: CASSQGAGPYGYTF. The CDR3 DNA sequence: TGCGCCAGCAGCCAAGGGGCAGGTCCTTACGGCTACACCTTC.

The chain links TRBV28 to TRBJ1-5, with 11 bases identical to TRBD1. The CDR3 extends over 15 amino acids. Per germline, CDR1 MDHEN and CDR2 SYDVKM. V was clipped by 6 bases and J by 2 bases; unmatched bases: 3. The CDR3 reads CASRGDRGGNQPQHF. The CDR3 DNA is TGTGCCAGCAGGGGGGACAGGGGGGGCAATCAGCCCCAGCATTTT.

Regarding this clone: One junction end disagrees with the germline gene, perhaps due to a read error. In the same sample, other DNA sequences code for this CDR3. The V gene is TRBV4-1, the J gene TRBJ1-5; tentatively, D is TRBD1 (6 bases). This CDR3 is built from 14 residues. Germline V gene sequence: CDR1 MGHRA, CDR2 YSYEKL. Written as DNA, the CDR3 is TGCGCCAGTAGCCAAGGGGGGGAAGATCAGCCCCAGCATTTT. Translated, it gives CASSQGGEDQPQHF.

The CDR3 spells CASRPPTAGELFF. The CDR3 bases are TGTGCCAGCAGGCCCCCGACAGCAGGGGAGCTGTTTTTT. This chain joins TRBV6-6 and TRBJ2-2, with D perhaps TRBD1 (5 bases). The CDR3 runs 13 residues. Germline CDR1 reads MNHNY; CDR2 reads SVGAGI (reference sequence). Trimming removed 6 bases from V and 8 bases from J, with 13 bases in between.

This chain joins TRBV15 and TRBJ2-2; 8 bases match TRBD1. V trimming: 5 bases; J trimming: 10 bases; junction bases outside the gene matches: 12. The CDR3 spans 15 residues. Germline lookup yields CDR1 LNHNV and CDR2 YYDKDF (reference sequence). The CDR3 loop reads CATSSMTGELEELFF. DNA for the CDR3: TGTGCCACCAGCTCAATGACAGGGGAGTTGGAGGAGCTGTTTTTT.

V is TRBV20-1 and J is TRBJ1-2, with D maybe TRBD1 (5 bases). The V end was cut by 7 bases, the J end by 4 bases, with 10 bases between. The CDR3 loop spans 11 amino acids. From germline, CDR1 is DFQATT and CDR2 SNEGSKA (reference sequence). In nucleotides, the CDR3 is TGCAGTGTCCAGGGTTTCTATGGCTACACCTTC. Its protein is CSVQGFYGYTF.

This rearrangement joins TRBV5-4 to TRBJ2-7, with 14 bases lining up with TRBD2. The J segment lost 2 bases and the V segment lost 0 bases, leaving 1 base of the junction unmatched. CDR1 and CDR2 from the germline V gene are SGHNT and YYREEE (reference sequence). CDR3 length equals 16 residues. Here the CDR3 reads CASSLGTSGGPYEQYF. CDR3 sequence (DNA): TGTGCCAGCAGCTTGGGGACTAGCGGGGGGCCCTACGAGCAGTACTTC.

This clone was detected only a few times. This sequence joins TRBV27 and TRBJ2-7, with D maybe TRBD2 (6 bases). The germline V gene encodes CDR1 MNHEY and CDR2 SMNVEV (reference sequence). CDR3 length: 14 amino acids. The V and J ends lost 5 bases and 7 bases respectively, with 18 bases between them. This chain's CDR3 is CASSAQRAGREQYF. CDR3 nucleotide sequence: TGTGCCAGCAGTGCCCAGCGGGCCGGTAGAGAGCAGTACTTC.

The chain employs TRBV27 and TRBJ2-5, with D tentatively TRBD2 (7 bases). This CDR3 is 15 amino acids long. Germline CDR1 is MNHEY and CDR2 is SMNVEV (reference sequence). V lost 5 bases to trimming and J lost 5 bases, with 18 bases between them. CDR3 sequence reads: CASSPFGGGGETQYF. The CDR3 bases are TGTGCCAGCAGTCCGTTCGGAGGGGGGGGTGAGACCCAGTACTTC.